The 5 T cell receptor beta chains below were found in one sample sequenced in a study of human thymus T cells. Resections were taken during corrective heart surgery, and the thymus tissue came from these. The assay was immunoSEQ multiplex PCR, and TCRdb's table has in-frame clones only and misses some. The repertoire holds about 78,000 clones, with around 96% as singletons. What was sequenced was thymus tissue. These receptors all come from a boy in the first two years of life with a congenital heart defect but otherwise immunologically healthy.

The V and J genes are TRBV4-1 and TRBJ2-7; tentatively, D is TRBD1 (5 bases). Germline loops: CDR1 MGHRA, CDR2 YSYEKL. This CDR3 region has 15 residues. V lost 1 base to trimming and J lost 3 bases, with 13 bases between them. The CDR3 nucleotides read TGCGCCAGCAGCCAAGGTGGCAGGGAAAACTACGAGCAGTACTTC. Translating gives CASSQGGRENYEQYF.

The genes are TRBV11-1 and TRBJ2-5; 11 bases line up with TRBD2. Germline CDR1 reads SGHAT; CDR2 reads FQDESV (reference sequence). V dropped 2 bases and J dropped 4; count of bases not matched to a gene: 3. This CDR3 has 15 residues. CDR3 sequence (DNA): TGTGCCAGCAGCTTACTCGGACTAGCGGGAGAGACCCAGTACTTC. This encodes CASSLLGLAGETQYF.

Notes on this clone: Germline is not matched at one junction end, which may reflect a read error. The chain combines TRBV27 with TRBJ2-5; 11 bases align to TRBD2. The CDR3 extends over 18 amino acids. The germline CDR1 and CDR2 sequences are MNHEY and SMNVEV (reference sequence). The DNA of the CDR3 is TGTGCCAGCAGTTTATACGGACTAGCGGGTTTGAACCAGGAGACCCAGTACTTC. Translated, it gives CASSLYGLAGLNQETQYF.

The rearrangement links TRBV19 to TRBJ1-5; 7 bases align to TRBD1. The V gene end was trimmed by 6 bases and the J gene end by 7 bases; junction bases not matched to a gene: 6. Looked up from germline, CDR1 is LNHDA and CDR2 is SQIVND (reference sequence). The CDR3 is 13 amino acids. CDR3 bases: TGTGCCAGTAGCCCCAGGGGGTCCCAGCCCCAGCATTTT. Encoded protein: CASSPRGSQPQHF.

This clone is a singleton in its sample. The V gene is TRBV11-3, the J gene TRBJ1-1; D uncertain. V lost 2 bases, J lost 5 bases, and 12 bases lay in between. Germline V CDR1 and CDR2: SGHNT, YENEEA. This CDR3 has 14 amino acids. The CDR3 protein is CASSLIRQPTEAFF. CDR3 nucleotide sequence: TGTGCCAGCAGCTTAATTCGACAACCTACTGAAGCTTTCTTT.